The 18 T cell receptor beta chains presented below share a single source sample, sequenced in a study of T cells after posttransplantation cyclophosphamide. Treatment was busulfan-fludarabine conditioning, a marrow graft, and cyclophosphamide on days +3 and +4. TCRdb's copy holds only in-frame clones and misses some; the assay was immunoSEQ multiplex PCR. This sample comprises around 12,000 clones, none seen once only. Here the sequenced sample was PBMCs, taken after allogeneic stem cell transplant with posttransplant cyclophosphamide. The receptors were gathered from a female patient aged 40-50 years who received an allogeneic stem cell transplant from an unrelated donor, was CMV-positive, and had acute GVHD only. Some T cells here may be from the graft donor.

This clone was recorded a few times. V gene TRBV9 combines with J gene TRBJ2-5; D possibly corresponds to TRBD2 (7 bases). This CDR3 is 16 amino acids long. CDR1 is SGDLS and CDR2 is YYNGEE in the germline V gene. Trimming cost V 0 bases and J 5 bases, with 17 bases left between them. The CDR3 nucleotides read TGTGCCAGCAGCGTAGAGGGCGGGGGCCTCGGGGAGACCCAGTACTTC. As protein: CASSVEGGGLGETQYF.

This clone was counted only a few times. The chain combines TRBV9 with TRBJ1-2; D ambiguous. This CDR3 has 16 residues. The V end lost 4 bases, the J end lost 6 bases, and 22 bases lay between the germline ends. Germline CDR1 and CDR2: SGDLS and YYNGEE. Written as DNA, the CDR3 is TGTGCCAGCAGCTCACACCGGGAAACTGAAAAGGATGGCTACACCTTC. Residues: CASSSHRETEKDGYTF.

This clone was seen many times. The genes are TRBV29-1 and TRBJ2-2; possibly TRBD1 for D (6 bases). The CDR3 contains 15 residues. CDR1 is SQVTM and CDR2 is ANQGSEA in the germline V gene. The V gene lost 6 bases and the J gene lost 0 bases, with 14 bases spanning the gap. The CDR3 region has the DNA TGCAGCGTCCTCCTAAGGACAGCGAACACCGGGGAGCTGTTTTTT. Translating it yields CSVLLRTANTGELFF.

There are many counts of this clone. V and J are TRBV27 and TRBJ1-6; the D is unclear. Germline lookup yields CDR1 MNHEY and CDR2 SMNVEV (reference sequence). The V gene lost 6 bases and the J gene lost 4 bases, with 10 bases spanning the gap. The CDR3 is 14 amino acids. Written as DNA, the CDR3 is TGTGCCAGCAGCCCCACAAATTATAATTCACCCCTCCACTTT. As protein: CASSPTNYNSPLHF.

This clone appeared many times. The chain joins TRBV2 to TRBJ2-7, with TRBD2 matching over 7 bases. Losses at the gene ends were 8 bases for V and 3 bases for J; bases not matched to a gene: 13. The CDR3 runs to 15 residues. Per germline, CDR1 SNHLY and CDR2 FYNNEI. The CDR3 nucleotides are TGTGCCAGCTGGTCGGGGGAGGGCTCTTTCTACGAGCAGTACTTC. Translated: CASWSGEGSFYEQYF.

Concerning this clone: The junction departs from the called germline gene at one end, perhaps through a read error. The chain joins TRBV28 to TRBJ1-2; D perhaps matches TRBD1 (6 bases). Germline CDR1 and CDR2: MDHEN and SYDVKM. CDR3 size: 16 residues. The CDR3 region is CASRRPGGPTKYGYTF. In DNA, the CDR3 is TGTGCCAGCAGACGCCCGGGGGGCCCAACTAAGTATGGCTACACCTTC.

CDR3 region: CASSLALRRGLETQYF. Here the CDR3 DNA reads TGTGCCAGCAGCTTAGCGCTACGGAGGGGGCTAGAGACCCAGTACTTC. The rearrangement uses TRBV7-2 and TRBJ2-5; a possible D gene is TRBD1 (7 bases). Trimming cost V 0 bases and J 4 bases, with 15 bases left between them. The CDR3 is made up of 16 amino acids. The germline V gene encodes CDR1 SGHTA and CDR2 FQGNSA.

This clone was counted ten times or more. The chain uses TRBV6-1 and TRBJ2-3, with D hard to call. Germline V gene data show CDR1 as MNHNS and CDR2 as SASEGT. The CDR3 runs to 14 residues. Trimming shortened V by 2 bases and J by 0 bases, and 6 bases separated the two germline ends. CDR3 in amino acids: CASSELASTDTQYF. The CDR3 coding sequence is TGTGCCAGCAGTGAATTGGCTAGCACAGATACGCAGTATTTT.

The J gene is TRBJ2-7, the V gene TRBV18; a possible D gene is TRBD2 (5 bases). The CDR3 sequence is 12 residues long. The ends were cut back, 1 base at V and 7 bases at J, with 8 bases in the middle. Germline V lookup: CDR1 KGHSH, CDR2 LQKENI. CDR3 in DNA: TGTGCCAGCTCACCACGGACGGGGGAGCAGTACGTC. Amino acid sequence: CASSPRTGEQYV.

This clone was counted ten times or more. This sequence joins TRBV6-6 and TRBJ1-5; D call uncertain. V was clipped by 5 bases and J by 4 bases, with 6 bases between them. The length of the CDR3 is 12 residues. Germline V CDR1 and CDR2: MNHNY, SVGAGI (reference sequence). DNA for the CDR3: TGTGCCAGCAGTCAGTGGAATCAGCCCCAGCATTTT. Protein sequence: CASSQWNQPQHF.

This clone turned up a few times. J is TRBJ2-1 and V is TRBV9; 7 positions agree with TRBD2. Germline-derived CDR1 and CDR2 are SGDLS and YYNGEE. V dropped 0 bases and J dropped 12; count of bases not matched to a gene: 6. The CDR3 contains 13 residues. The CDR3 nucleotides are TGTGCCAGCAGCGTAGGGCAACTAGCGAGGCAGTTCTTC. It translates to CASSVGQLARQFF.

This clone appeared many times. The CDR3, as DNA: TGTGCCAGCAGTCCGTTCAGTGGGGCCGGCTACACCTTC. This encodes CASSPFSGAGYTF. The chain combines TRBV27 with TRBJ1-2, with D perhaps TRBD1 (5 bases). Trimming removed 5 bases from V and 8 bases from J, with 15 bases in between. The CDR3 has 13 amino acids. Germline V gene sequence: CDR1 MNHEY, CDR2 SMNVEV (reference sequence).

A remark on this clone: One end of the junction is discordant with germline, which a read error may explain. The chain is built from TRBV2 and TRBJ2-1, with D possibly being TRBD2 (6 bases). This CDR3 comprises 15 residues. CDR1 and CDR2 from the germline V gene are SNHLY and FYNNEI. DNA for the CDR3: TGTGCCGGCAGTGAATGGAGGGACTCCTACAATGAGCAGTTCTTC. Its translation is CAGSEWRDSYNEQFF.

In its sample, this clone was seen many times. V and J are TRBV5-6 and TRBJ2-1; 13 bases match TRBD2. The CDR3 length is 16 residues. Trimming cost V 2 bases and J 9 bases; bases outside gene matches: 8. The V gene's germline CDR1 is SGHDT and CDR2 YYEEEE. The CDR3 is CASSLYGTSGIAEQFF. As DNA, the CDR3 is TGTGCCAGCAGCTTATATGGGACTAGCGGGATCGCTGAGCAGTTCTTC. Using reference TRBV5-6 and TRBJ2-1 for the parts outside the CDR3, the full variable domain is DAGVTQSPTHLIKTRGQQVTLRCSPKSGHDTVSWYQQALGQGPQFIFQYYEEEERQRGNFPDRFSGHQFPNYSSELNVNALLLGDSALYLCASSLYGTSGIAEQFFGPGTRLTVL.

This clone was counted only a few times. The CDR3 is CASSLVAGVRETQYF. The CDR3 nucleotides read TGTGCCAGCAGCTTAGTAGCGGGGGTCCGAGAGACCCAGTACTTC. V usage is TRBV7-2 and J usage is TRBJ2-5; TRBD2 agrees at 9 bases. CDR1 is SGHTA and CDR2 is FQGNSA in the germline V gene. The J segment lost 4 bases and the V segment lost 1 base, leaving 4 bases of the junction unmatched. The CDR3 has 15 amino acids. Full variable domain (missing parts from reference TRBV7-2 and TRBJ2-5): GAGVSQSPSNKVTEKGKDVELRCDPISGHTALYWYRQSLGQGLEFLIYFQGNSAPDKSGLPSDRFSAERTGGSVSTLTIQRTQQEDSAVYLCASSLVAGVRETQYFGPGTRLLVL.

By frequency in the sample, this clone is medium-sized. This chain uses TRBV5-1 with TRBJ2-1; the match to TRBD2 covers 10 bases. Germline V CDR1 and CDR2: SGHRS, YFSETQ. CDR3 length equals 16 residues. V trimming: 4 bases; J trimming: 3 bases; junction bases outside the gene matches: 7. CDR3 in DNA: TGCGCCAGCAGCGGAGCCGGGACTAGCGTCTACAATGAGCAGTTCTTC. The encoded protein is CASSGAGTSVYNEQFF.

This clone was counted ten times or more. The CDR3 DNA follows: TGCGCCAGCAGCCAAGGGACAGGCAACTATGGCTACACCTTC. Encoded protein: CASSQGTGNYGYTF. The V and J genes are TRBV4-1 and TRBJ1-2, with 7 bases lining up with TRBD1. Germline CDR1 reads MGHRA; CDR2 reads YSYEKL. The ends lost 1 base at V and 2 bases at J; junction bases unmatched: 1. The CDR3 covers 14 residues.

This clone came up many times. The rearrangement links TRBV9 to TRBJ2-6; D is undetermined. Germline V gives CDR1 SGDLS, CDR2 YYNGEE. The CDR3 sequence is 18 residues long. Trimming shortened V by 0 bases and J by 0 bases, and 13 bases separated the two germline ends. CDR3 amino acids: CASSVEAFAPSGANVLTF. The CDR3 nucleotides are TGTGCCAGCAGCGTAGAAGCATTCGCGCCCTCTGGGGCCAACGTCCTGACTTTC.